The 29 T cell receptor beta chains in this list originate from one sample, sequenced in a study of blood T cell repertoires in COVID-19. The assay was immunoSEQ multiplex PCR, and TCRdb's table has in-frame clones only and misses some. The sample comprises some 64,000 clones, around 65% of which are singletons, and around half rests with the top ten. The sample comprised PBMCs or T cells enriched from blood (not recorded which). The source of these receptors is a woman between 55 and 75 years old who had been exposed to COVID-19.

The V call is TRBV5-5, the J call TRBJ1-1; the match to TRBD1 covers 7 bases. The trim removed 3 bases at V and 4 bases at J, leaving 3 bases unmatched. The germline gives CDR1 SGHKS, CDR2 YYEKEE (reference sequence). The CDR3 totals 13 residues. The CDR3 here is CASSSTGVTEAFF. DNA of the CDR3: TGTGCCAGCAGCTCCACAGGGGTCACTGAAGCTTTCTTT.

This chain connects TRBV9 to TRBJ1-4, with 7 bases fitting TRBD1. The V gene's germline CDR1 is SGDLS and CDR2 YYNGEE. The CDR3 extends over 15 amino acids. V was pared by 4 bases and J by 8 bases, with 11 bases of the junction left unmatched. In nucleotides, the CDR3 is TGTGCCAGCAGCTCCTCGACAGGGAATGGGGAAAAACTGTTTTTT. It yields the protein CASSSSTGNGEKLFF.

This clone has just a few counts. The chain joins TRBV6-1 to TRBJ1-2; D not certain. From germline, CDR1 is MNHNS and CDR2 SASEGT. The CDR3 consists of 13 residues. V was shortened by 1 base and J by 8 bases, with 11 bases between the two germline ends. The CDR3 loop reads CASSEVGVGGYTF. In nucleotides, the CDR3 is TGTGCCAGCAGTGAAGTCGGGGTAGGAGGCTACACCTTC.

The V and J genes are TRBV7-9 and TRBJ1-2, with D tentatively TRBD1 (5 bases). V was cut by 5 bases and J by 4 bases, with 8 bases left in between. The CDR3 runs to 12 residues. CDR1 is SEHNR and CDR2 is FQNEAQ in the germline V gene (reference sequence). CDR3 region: CASSETVYGYTF. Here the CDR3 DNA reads TGTGCCAGCAGCGAGACAGTCTATGGCTACACCTTC.

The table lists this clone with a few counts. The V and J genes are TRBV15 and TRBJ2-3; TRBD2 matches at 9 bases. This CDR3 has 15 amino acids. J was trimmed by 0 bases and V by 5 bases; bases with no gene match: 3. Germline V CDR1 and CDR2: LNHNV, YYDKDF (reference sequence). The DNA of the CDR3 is TGTGCCACCAGCCCGGGACTAGCTAGCACAGATACGCAGTATTTT. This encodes CATSPGLASTDTQYF.

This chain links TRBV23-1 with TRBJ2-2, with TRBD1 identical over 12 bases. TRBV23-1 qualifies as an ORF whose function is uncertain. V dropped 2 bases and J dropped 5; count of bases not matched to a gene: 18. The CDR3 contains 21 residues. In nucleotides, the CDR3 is TGCGCCAGCAGTCAAGCTAATAATAAGTCCCGGGACAGGGGGCGGACCGGGGAGCTGTTTTTT. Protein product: CASSQANNKSRDRGRTGELFF.

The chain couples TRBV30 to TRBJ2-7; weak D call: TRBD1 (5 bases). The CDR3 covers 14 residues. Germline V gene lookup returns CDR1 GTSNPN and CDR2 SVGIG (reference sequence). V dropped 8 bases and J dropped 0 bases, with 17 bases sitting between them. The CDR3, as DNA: TGTGCCGGGATCCTCCTCCAGGGCTCCTACGAGCAGTACTTC. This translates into CAGILLQGSYEQYF.

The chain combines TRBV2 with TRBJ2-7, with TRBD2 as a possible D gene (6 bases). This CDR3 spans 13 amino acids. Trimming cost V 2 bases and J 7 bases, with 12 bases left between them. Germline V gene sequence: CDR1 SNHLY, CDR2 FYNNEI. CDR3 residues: CASSEQFRGEQYF. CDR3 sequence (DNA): TGTGCCAGCAGTGAACAGTTTCGGGGGGAGCAGTACTTC. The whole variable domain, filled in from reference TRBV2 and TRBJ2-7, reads EPEVTQTPSHQVTQMGQEVILRCVPISNHLYFYWYRQILGQKVEFLVSFYNNEISEKSEIFDDQFSVERPDGSNFTLKIRSTKLEDSAMYFCASSEQFRGEQYFGPGTRLTVT.

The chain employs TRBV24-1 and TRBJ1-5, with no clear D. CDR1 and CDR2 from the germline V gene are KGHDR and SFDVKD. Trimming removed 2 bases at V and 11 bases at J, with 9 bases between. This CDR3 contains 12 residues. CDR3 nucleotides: TGTGCCACCAGTGATTCTTTTTTAACCCAGCATTTT. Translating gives CATSDSFLTQHF.

The CDR3 nucleotides read TGTGCCAGCAGCCCACAGGGGGGACAGATGAATGAAAAACTGTTTTTT. Its protein is CASSPQGGQMNEKLFF. The chain recombines TRBV9 with TRBJ1-4; the match to TRBD1 covers 8 bases. The CDR3 spans 16 residues. V trimming: 4 bases; J trimming: 5 bases; junction bases outside the gene matches: 10. Germline V CDR1 and CDR2: SGDLS, YYNGEE. The whole variable domain, remainder taken from reference TRBV9 and TRBJ1-4, is DSGVTQTPKHLITATGQRVTLRCSPRSGDLSVYWYQQSLDQGLQFLIQYYNGEERAKGNILERFSAQQFPDLHSELNLSSLELGDSALYFCASSPQGGQMNEKLFFGSGTQLSVL.

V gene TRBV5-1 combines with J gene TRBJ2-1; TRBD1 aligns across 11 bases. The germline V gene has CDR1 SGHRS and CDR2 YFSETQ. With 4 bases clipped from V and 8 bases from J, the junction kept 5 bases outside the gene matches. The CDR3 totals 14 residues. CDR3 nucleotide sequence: TGCGCCAGCAGCGCAGGACAGGGGGCCGATGAGCAGTTCTTC. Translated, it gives CASSAGQGADEQFF.

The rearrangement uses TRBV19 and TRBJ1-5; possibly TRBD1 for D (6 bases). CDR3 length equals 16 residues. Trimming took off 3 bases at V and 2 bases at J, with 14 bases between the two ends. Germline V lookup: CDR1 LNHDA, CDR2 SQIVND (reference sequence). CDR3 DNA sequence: TGTGCCAGTAGTATTGGGATCCCAGGGGGCAATCAGCCCCAGCATTTT. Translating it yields CASSIGIPGGNQPQHF. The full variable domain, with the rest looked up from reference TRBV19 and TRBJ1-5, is DGGITQSPKYLFRKEGQNVTLSCEQNLNHDAMYWYRQDPGQGLRLIYYSQIVNDFQKGDIAEGYSVSREKKESFPLTVTSAQKNPTAFYLCASSIGIPGGNQPQHFGDGTRLSIL.

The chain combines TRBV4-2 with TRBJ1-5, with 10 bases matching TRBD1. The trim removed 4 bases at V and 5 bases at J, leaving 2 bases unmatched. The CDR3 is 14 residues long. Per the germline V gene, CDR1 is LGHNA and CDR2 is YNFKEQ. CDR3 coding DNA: TGTGCCAGCAGCCTTGGGACAGGGGATCAGCCCCAGCATTTT. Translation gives CASSLGTGDQPQHF.

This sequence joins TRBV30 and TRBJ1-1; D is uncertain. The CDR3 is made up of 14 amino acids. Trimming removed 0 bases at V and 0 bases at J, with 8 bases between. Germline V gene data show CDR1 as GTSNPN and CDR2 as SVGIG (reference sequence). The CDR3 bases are TGTGCCTGGAGTGTGGGGAGACTGAACACTGAAGCTTTCTTT. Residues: CAWSVGRLNTEAFF.

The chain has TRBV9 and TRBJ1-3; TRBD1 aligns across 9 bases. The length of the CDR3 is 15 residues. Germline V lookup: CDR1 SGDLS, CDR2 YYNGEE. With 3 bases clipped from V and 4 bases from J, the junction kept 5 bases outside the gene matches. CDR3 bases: TGTGCCAGCAGCGCCCGGACAGGGGAGGGAAACACCATATATTTT. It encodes CASSARTGEGNTIYF.

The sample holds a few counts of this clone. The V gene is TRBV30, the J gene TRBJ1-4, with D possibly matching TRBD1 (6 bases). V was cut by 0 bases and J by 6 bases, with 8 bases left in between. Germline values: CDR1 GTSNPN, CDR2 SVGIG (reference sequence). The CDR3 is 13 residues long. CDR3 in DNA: TGTGCCTGGAGTGTTAACAGGGATGAAAAACTGTTTTTT. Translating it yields CAWSVNRDEKLFF. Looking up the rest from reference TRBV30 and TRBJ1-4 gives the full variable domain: SQTIHQWPATLVQPVGSPLSLECTVEGTSNPNLYWYRQAAGRGLQLLFYSVGIGQISSEVPQNLSASRPQDRQFILSSKKLLLSDSGFYLCAWSVNRDEKLFFGSGTQLSVL.

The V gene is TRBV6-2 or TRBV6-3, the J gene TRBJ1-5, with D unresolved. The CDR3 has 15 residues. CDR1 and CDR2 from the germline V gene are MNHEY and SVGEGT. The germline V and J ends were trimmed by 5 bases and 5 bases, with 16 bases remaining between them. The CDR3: CASSRGDGRDQPQHF. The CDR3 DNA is TGTGCCAGCAGTCGCGGAGACGGAAGAGATCAGCCCCAGCATTTT.

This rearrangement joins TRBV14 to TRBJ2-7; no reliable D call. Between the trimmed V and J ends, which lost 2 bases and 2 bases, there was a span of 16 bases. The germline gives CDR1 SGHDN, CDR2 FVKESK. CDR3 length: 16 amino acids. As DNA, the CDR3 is TGTGCCAGCAGCCAATTGAGTGGCGGAGACCCCTACGAGCAGTACTTC. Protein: CASSQLSGGDPYEQYF. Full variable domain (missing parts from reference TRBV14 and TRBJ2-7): EAGVTQFPSHSVIEKGQTVTLRCDPISGHDNLYWYRRVMGKEIKFLLHFVKESKQDESGMPNNRFLAERTGGTYSTLKVQPAELEDSGVYFCASSQLSGGDPYEQYFGPGTRLTVT.

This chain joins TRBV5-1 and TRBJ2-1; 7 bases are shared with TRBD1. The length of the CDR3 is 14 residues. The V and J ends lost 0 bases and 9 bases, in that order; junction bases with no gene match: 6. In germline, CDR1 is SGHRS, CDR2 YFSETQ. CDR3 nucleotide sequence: TGCGCCAGCAGCTTGGACAGGGGACAAGGTGAGCAGTTCTTC. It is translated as CASSLDRGQGEQFF.

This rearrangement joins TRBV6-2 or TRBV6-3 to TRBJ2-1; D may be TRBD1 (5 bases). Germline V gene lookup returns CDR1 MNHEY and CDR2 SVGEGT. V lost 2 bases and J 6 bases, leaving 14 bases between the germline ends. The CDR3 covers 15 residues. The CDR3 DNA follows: TGTGCCAGCAGTTACCTAGGACAAATCTTCAATGAGCAGTTCTTC. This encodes CASSYLGQIFNEQFF.

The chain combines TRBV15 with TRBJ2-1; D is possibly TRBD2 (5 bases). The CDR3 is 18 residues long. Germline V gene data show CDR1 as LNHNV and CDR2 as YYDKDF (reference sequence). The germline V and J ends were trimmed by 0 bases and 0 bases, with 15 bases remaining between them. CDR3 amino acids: CATSRDNREGISYNEQFF. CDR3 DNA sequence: TGTGCCACCAGCAGAGATAATCGAGAGGGCATCTCCTACAATGAGCAGTTCTTC.

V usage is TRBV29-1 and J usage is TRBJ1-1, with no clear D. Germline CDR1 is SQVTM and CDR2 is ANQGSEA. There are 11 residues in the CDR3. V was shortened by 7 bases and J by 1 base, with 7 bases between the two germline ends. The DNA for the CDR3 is TGCAGCGGCGAAAAGAACACTGAAGCTTTCTTT. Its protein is CSGEKNTEAFF.

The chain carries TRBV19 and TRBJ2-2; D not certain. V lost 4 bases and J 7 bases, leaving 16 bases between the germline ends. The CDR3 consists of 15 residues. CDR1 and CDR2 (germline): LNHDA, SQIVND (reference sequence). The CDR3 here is CASSTLLTSYGELFF. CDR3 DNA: TGTGCCAGTAGTACCCTCCTGACAAGTTACGGGGAGCTGTTTTTT.

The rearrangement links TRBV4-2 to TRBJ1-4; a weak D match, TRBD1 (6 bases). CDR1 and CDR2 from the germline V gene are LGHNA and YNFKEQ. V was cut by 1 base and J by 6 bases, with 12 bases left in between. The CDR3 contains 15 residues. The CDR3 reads CASSQGTGLDEKLFF. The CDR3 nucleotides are TGTGCCAGCAGCCAAGGAACAGGGCTGGATGAAAAACTGTTTTTT.

The CDR3 DNA reads as TGCAGCGTTGGGGGAGCGGGCTCTGGAAACACCATATATTTT. It yields the protein CSVGGAGSGNTIYF. The chain employs TRBV29-1 and TRBJ1-3; D not certain. Trimming stripped 4 bases from V and 0 bases from J, with 10 bases between. The CDR3 covers 14 residues. Germline V CDR1 and CDR2: SQVTM, ANQGSEA.

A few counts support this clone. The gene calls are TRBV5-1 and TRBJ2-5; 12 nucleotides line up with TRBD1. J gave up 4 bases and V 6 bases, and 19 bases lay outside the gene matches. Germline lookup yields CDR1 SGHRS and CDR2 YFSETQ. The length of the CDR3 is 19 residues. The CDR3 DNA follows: TGCGCCAGCACTTCTGTCTGGGACAGGGGGCTAGGTTGGGGAGAGACCCAGTACTTC. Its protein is CASTSVWDRGLGWGETQYF.

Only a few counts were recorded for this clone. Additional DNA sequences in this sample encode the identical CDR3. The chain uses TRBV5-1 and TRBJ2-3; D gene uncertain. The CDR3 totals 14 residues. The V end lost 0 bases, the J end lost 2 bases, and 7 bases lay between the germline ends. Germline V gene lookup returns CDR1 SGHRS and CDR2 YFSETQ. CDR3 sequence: CASSLGHNTDTQYF. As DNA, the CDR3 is TGCGCCAGCAGCTTGGGACATAACACAGATACGCAGTATTTT.

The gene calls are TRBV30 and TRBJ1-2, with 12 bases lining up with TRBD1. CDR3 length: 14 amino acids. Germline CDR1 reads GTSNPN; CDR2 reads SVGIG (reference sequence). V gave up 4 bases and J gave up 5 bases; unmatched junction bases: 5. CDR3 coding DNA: TGTGCCTGGACACGGGACAGGGGGCCTTATGGCTACACCTTC. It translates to CAWTRDRGPYGYTF. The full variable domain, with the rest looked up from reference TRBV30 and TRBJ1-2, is SQTIHQWPATLVQPVGSPLSLECTVEGTSNPNLYWYRQAAGRGLQLLFYSVGIGQISSEVPQNLSASRPQDRQFILSSKKLLLSDSGFYLCAWTRDRGPYGYTFGSGTRLTVV.

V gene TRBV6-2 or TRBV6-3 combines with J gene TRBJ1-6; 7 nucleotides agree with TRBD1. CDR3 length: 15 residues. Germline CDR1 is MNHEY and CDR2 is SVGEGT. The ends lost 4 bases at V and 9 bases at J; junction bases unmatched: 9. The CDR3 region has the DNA TGTGCCAGCAGTTCCGGACAGGCTCTTGGTTCACCCCTCCACTTT. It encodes CASSSGQALGSPLHF.